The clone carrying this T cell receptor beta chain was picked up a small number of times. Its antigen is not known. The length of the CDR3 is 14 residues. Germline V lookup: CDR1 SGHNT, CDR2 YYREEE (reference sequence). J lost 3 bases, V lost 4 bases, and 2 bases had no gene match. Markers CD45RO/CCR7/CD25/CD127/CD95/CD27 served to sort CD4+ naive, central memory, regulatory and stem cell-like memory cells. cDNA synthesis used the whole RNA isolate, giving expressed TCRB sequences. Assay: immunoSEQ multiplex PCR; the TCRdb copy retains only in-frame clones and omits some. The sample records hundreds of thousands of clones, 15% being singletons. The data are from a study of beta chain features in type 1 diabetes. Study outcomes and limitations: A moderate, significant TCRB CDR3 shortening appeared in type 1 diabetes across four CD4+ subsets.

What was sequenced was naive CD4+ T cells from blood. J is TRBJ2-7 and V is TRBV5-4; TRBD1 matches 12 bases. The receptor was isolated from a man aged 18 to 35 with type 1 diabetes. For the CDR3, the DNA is TGTGCCAGCAGCAGGGACAGGGGGCGCTACGAGCAGTACTTC. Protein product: CASSRDRGRYEQYF. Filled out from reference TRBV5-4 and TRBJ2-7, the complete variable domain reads ETGVTQSPTHLIKTRGQQVTLRCSSQSGHNTVSWYQQALGQGPQFIFQYYREEENGRGNFPPRFSGLQFPNYSSELNVNALELDDSALYLCASSRDRGRYEQYFGPGTRLTVT.